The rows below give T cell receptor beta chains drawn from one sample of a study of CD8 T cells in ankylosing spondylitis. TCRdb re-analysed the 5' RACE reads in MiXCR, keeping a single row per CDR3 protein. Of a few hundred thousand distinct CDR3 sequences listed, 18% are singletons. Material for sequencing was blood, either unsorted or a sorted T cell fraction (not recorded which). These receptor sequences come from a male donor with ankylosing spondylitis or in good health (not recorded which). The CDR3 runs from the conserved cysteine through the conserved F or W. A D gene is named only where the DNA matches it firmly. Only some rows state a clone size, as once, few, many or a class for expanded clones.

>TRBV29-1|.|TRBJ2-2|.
TGCAGCGTTGAATCTGCCATGACCGGGGAGCTGTTTTTT
CSVESAMTGELFF
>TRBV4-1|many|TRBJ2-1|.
TGCGCCAGCAGCCCCCCGGGAAGTTACAATGAGCAGTTCTTC
CASSPPGSYNEQFF
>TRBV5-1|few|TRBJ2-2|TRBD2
TGCGCCAGCCGACTAGCGGGAGGGACCGGGGAGCTGTTTTTT
CASRLAGGTGELFF
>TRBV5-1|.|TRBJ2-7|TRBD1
TGCGCCAGCAGCAGGGACAGGGGTTACGAGCAGTACTTC
CASSRDRGYEQYF
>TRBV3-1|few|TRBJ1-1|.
TGTGCCAGCAGCCAAGATCTTCTGGTAGGTGTGAACACTGAAGCTTTCTTT
CASSQDLLVGVNTEAFF
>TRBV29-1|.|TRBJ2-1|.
TGCAGCGTTGAAGGCAACCACAATGAGCAGTTCTTC
CSVEGNHNEQFF
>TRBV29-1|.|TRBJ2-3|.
TGCAGCGTTGAAGAGCCCAAGCAGGGGGGGGATTTGGATACGCAGTATTTT
CSVEEPKQGGDLDTQYF
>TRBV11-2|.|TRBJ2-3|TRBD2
TGTGCCAGCAGCCGGGGTTTTCGCGGGGGGATCCGGGGGGCAGATACGCAGTATTTT
CASSRGFRGGIRGADTQYF
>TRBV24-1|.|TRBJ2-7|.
TGTGCCACCAGTGATTTTGGGGGCTACGAGCAGTACTTC
CATSDFGGYEQYF
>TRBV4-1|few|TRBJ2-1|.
TGCGCCAGCAGCCAAGAGGCAGGGTTCGACAATGAGCAGTTCTTC
CASSQEAGFDNEQFF
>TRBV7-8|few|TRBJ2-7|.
TGTGCCAGCAGCTTCCCGGGACGCAGCTCCTACGAGCAGTACTTC
CASSFPGRSSYEQYF
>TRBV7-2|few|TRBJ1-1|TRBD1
TGTGCCAGCCGCACCCGGGACAGGGGTCAGAAAGCTTTCTTT
CASRTRDRGQKAFF
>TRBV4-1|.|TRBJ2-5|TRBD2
TGCGCCAGCAGCCCAGGACTAGGGGAGACCCAGTACTTC
CASSPGLGETQYF
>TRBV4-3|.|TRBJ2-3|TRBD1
TGCGCCAGCAGCCAAGAACCCACAGGGGCATCTGCTGATACGCAGTATTTT
CASSQEPTGASADTQYF
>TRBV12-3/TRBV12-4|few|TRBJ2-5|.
TGTGCCAGCAGCCCCGCCCGGGAGACCCAGTACTTC
CASSPARETQYF
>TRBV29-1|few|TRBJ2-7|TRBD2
TGCAGCGTTGAAACGGGGAGGGGCAACGAGCAGTACTTC
CSVETGRGNEQYF
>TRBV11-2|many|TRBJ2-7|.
TGTGCCAGCAGCTCCCGGGACATCGGAATTTTGGGTTCCCACGAGCAGTACTTC
CASSSRDIGILGSHEQYF
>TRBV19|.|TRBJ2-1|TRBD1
TGTGCCAGTATGGCAGGGGGCTCCTACAATGAGCAGTTCTTC
CASMAGGSYNEQFF
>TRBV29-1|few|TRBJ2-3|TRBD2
TGCAGCGTTGAAGAAGCGGGAGACTACACAGATACGCAGTATTTT
CSVEEAGDYTDTQYF
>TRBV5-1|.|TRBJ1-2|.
TGCGCCAGCAGCTTGGCGTGGGGATCTGATGGCTACACCTTC
CASSLAWGSDGYTF
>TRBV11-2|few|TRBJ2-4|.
TGTGCCAGCAGCTTAGATCTTTTTGGTTTCGGAGTGTCCAAAAACATTCAGTACTTC
CASSLDLFGFGVSKNIQYF
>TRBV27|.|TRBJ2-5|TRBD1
TGTGCCAGCAGTTCACTACCGGGACAGGGCCCGGGGACCCAGTACTTC
CASSSLPGQGPGTQYF
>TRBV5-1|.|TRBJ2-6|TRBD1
TGCGCCAGCAGCCCAGGAACACCGGGACAGGGCCTCTCTGGGGCCAACGTCCTGACTTTC
CASSPGTPGQGLSGANVLTF
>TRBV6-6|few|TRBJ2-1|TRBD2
TGTGCCAGCAACTTAGCGGGAGATGAGCAGTTCTTC
CASNLAGDEQFF
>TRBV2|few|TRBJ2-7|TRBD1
TGTGCCAGCAGTGGGGACAGGGATTACGAGCAGTACTTC
CASSGDRDYEQYF
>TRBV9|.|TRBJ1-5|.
TGTGCCAGCAGCGTAGCGGCAGAAAATCAGCCCCAGCATTTT
CASSVAAENQPQHF
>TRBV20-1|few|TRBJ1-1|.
TGCAGTGCTAGAGCCGCGGGAGTTATGAACACTGAAGCTTTCTTT
CSARAAGVMNTEAFF
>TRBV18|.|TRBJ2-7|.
TGTGCCAGCTCACCAGCAGGGGCGCAGAACGAGCAGTACTTC
CASSPAGAQNEQYF
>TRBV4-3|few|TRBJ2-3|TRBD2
TGCGCCAGCAGCCAAGATCGAGGGCTAGCGGGAGGAGATACGCAGTATTTT
CASSQDRGLAGGDTQYF
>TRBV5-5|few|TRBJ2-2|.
TGTGCCAGCAGCTGGACCGGGACACTGGCCGGGGAGCTGTTTTTT
CASSWTGTLAGELFF
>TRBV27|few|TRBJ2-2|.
TGTGCCAGCAGTATCCAGGGGATGGGCGGGGAGCTGTTTTTT
CASSIQGMGGELFF
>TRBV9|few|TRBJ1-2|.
TGTGCCAGCAGCGGGACTCCCAGCCAGTGGGGCTACACCTTC
CASSGTPSQWGYTF
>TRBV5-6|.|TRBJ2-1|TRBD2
TGTGCCAGCAGCTTTCGCCCTAGCGGGAACCCCTACAATGAGCAGTTCTTC
CASSFRPSGNPYNEQFF
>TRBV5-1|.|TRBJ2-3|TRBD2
TGCGCCAGCAGCTTGTTGGCGGGAGGGCCCTTCGTGGATACGCAGTATTTT
CASSLLAGGPFVDTQYF
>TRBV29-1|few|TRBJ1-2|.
TGCAGCGTTGAAGAGCCAACTTATGGCTACACCTTC
CSVEEPTYGYTF
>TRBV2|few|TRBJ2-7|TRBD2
TGTGCCAGCGGCCTGACTAGCGTGGAGTACGAGCAGTACTTC
CASGLTSVEYEQYF
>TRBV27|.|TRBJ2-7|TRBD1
TGTGCCAGCAGAGAATCCGGGACAGGGGTTACCTACGAGCAGTACTTC
CASRESGTGVTYEQYF
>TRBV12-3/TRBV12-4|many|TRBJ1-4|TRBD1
TGTGCCAGCAGCTTGGCAGGGGGTAGTACTAATGAAAAACTGTTTTTT
CASSLAGGSTNEKLFF
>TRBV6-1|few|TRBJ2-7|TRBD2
TGTGCCAGCAGACCCGGGGGGGGTTCGGCCTACGAGCAGTACTTC
CASRPGGGSAYEQYF
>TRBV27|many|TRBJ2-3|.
TGTGCCAGCAGTTTAGGGGACGCGCCAGATACGCAGTATTTT
CASSLGDAPDTQYF
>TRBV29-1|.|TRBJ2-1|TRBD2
TGCAGCGTAATACTAGCGGTTTCCTACAATGAGCAGTTCTTC
CSVILAVSYNEQFF
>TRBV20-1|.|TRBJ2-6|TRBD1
TGCAGTGCCCGGGACAGGGGCTCTCTGGGGGCCAACGTCCTGACTTTC
CSARDRGSLGANVLTF
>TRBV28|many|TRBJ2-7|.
TGTGCCAGCGGTCCGGGGGTGGGGGAGCAGTACTTC
CASGPGVGEQYF
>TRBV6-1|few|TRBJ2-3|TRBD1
TGTGCCAGCAGTGCTGGGGACAGGGAGTATTCCACAGATACGCAGTATTTT
CASSAGDREYSTDTQYF